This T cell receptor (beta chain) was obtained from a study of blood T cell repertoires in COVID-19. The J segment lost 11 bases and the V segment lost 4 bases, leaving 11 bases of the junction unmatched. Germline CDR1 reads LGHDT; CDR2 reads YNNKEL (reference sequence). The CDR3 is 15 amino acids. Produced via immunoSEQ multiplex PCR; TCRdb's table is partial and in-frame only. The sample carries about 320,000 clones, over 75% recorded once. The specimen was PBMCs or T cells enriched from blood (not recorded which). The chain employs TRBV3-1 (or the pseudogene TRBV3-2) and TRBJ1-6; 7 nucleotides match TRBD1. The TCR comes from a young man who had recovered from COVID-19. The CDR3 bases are TGTGCCAGCAGCCTTTGGGACAGCTCAAGTACACCCCTCCACTTT. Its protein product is CASSLWDSSSTPLHF.